This T cell receptor (beta chain) was sequenced for a study of T cells in Graves' hyperthyroidism and ophthalmopathy. Germline loops: CDR1 SQVTM, CDR2 ANQGSEA. J lost 4 bases, V lost 0 bases, and 5 bases had no gene match. The CDR3 totals 14 residues. RNA transcripts provided the source from which TCR beta CDR3 regions were amplified. An initial round of RT-PCR targeting the TCR CDR3 relied on the HTBI primer set. TCRdb re-called the multiplex PCR reads through MiXCR, storing one row per CDR3 protein. Among 300,000 to 400,000 distinct CDR3 sequences, over 15% were seen once, and the ten largest hold under 55%.

The genes are TRBV29-1 and TRBJ1-2, with TRBD1 matching 7 bases. The sample comprised blood. This TCR was sampled from a woman in her fifties or sixties with Graves' hyperthyroidism. DNA of the CDR3: TGCAGCGTTGAAGATGCAGGGGGGTTCTATGGCTACACCTTC. This codes for CSVEDAGGFYGYTF. Drawing the rest from reference TRBV29-1 and TRBJ1-2, the complete variable domain is SAVISQKPSRDICQRGTSLTIQCQVDSQVTMMFWYRQQPGQSLTLIATANQGSEATYESGFVIDKFPISRPNLTFSTLTVSNMSPEDSSIYLCSVEDAGGFYGYTFGSGTRLTVV.